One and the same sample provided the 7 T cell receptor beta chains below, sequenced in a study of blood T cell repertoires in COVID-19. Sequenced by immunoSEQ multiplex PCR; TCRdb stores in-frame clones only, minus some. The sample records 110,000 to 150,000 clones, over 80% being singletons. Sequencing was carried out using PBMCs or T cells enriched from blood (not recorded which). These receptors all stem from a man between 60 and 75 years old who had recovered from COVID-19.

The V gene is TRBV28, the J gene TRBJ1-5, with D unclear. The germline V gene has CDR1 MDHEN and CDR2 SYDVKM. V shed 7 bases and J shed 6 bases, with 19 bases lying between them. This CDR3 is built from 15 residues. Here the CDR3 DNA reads TGTGCCAGCACCCCGCCGGGAATGGGGATTCAGCCCCAGCATTTT. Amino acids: CASTPPGMGIQPQHF.

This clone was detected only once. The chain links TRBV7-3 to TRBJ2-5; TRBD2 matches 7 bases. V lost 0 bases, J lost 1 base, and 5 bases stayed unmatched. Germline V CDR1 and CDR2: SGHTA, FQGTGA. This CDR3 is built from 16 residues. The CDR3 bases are TGTGCCAGCAGCTTAACGGCGGGAGCAATCCAAGAGACCCAGTACTTC. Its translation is CASSLTAGAIQETQYF.

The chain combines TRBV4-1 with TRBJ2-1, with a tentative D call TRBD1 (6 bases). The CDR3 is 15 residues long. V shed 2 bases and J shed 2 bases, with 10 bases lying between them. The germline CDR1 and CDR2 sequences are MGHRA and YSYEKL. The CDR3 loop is CASSQKGQTYNEQFF. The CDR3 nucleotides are TGCGCCAGCAGCCAAAAAGGACAGACCTACAATGAGCAGTTCTTC.

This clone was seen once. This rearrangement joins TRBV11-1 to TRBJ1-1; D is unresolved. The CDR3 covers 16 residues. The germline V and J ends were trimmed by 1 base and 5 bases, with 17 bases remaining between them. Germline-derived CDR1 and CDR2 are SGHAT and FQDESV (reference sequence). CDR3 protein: CASSLDPTWLWTEAFF. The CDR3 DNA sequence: TGTGCCAGCAGCTTAGACCCCACCTGGCTTTGGACTGAAGCTTTCTTT.

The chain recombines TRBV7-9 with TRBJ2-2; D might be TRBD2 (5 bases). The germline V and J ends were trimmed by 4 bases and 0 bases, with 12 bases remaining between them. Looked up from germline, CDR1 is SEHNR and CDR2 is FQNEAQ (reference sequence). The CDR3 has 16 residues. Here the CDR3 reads CASSSLQRSNTGELFF. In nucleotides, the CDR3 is TGTGCCAGCAGCTCCCTTCAGCGGTCGAACACCGGGGAGCTGTTTTTT.

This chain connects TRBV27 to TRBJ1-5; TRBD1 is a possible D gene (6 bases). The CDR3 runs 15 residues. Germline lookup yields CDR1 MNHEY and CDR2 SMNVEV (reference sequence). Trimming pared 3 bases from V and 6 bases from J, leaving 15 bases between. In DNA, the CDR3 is TGTGCCAGCAGTTTTGGCAGGGGCCCAGGTCAGCCCCAGCATTTT. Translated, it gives CASSFGRGPGQPQHF.

In DNA form, the CDR3 reads TGTGCCAGCAGGCTCGGGGACTCCCCCTTAACAGATACGCAGTATTTT. Translation: CASRLGDSPLTDTQYF. V usage is TRBV7-3 and J usage is TRBJ2-3; a weak D match, TRBD2 (6 bases). Germline V CDR1 and CDR2: SGHTA, FQGTGA. V lost 6 bases to trimming and J lost 3 bases, with 19 bases between them. The CDR3 runs 16 residues. The full variable domain, rest sourced from reference TRBV7-3 and TRBJ2-3, is GAGVSQTPSNKVTEKGKYVELRCDPISGHTALYWYRQSLGQGPEFLIYFQGTGAADDSGLPNDRFFAVRPEGSVSTLKIQRTERGDSAVYLCASRLGDSPLTDTQYFGPGTRLTVL.